One sample yielded the 27 T cell receptor beta chains listed below, sequenced in a study of cytomegalovirus exposure and HLA in healthy donors. Assay: immunoSEQ multiplex PCR; the TCRdb copy retains only in-frame clones and omits some. The sample has fewer than 85,000 clones, around 94% seen once; the top ten hold about 0.63%. The sequencing input was PBMCs. The receptors were gathered from a woman aged 18-29 years in good health and CMV-seronegative.

The chain is built from TRBV5-1 and TRBJ1-5; the D gene is possibly TRBD1 (5 bases). The CDR3 consists of 14 residues. Trimming pared 0 bases from V and 7 bases from J, leaving 11 bases between. Germline values: CDR1 SGHRS, CDR2 YFSETQ. CDR3 DNA: TGCGCCAGCAGCTTGGGGCAGGGCGGACAGCCCCAGCATTTT. It codes for CASSLGQGGQPQHF. The full variable domain, rest sourced from reference TRBV5-1 and TRBJ1-5, is KAGVTQTPRYLIKTRGQQVTLSCSPISGHRSVSWYQQTPGQGLQFLFEYFSETQRNKGNFPGRFSGRQFSNSRSEMNVSTLELGDSALYLCASSLGQGGQPQHFGDGTRLSIL.

This clone was observed once. V usage is TRBV7-2 and J usage is TRBJ2-3; 7 bases fit TRBD2. The CDR3 contains 16 residues. Germline values: CDR1 SGHTA, CDR2 FQGNSA. Germline trimming cut 5 bases from V and 4 bases from J; bases unmatched to any gene: 12. CDR3 in amino acids: CASSPRGRGWADTQYF. CDR3 sequence (DNA): TGTGCCAGCAGCCCGCGAGGGCGGGGGTGGGCAGATACGCAGTATTTT.

The rearrangement links TRBV28 to TRBJ1-4; perhaps TRBD1 as D (5 bases). This CDR3 spans 15 amino acids. CDR1 is MDHEN and CDR2 is SYDVKM in the germline V gene. The V end lost 6 bases, the J end lost 0 bases, and 11 bases lay between the germline ends. The CDR3 region is CASRLQGATNEKLFF. The CDR3 DNA sequence: TGTGCCAGCAGACTTCAGGGTGCAACTAATGAAAAACTGTTTTTT.

The chain carries TRBV4-3 and TRBJ2-1; possible D gene TRBD1, 6 bases. The CDR3 loop spans 13 amino acids. Trimming stripped 0 bases from V and 15 bases from J, with 15 bases between. Per germline, CDR1 LGHNA and CDR2 YSLEER. The CDR3 is CASSQEVRGDPFF. The CDR3, as DNA: TGCGCCAGCAGCCAAGAAGTCAGGGGAGATCCGTTCTTC.

The V and J genes are TRBV19 and TRBJ1-2; possibly TRBD1 for D (5 bases). There are 15 residues in the CDR3. Per the germline V gene, CDR1 is LNHDA and CDR2 is SQIVND (reference sequence). V gave up 6 bases and J gave up 5 bases, with 19 bases separating them. CDR3 DNA: TGTGCCAGTAGCACTGGGGGGATTATGACGTATGGCTACACCTTC. Translation gives CASSTGGIMTYGYTF.

In DNA form, the CDR3 reads TGTGCCAGCACTCCTTGGACGGGGGGAAACACCATATATTTT. This codes for CASTPWTGGNTIYF. The chain recombines TRBV28 with TRBJ1-3; D is uncertain. This CDR3 is 14 amino acids long. V was pared by 7 bases and J by 4 bases, with 14 bases between. The germline CDR1 and CDR2 sequences are MDHEN and SYDVKM.

This chain uses TRBV14 with TRBJ2-1; the match to TRBD1 covers 9 bases. Germline V gene sequence: CDR1 SGHDN, CDR2 FVKESK. The ends lost 0 bases at V and 7 bases at J; junction bases unmatched: 7. CDR3 length: 16 residues. CDR3 protein: CASSQDYRGPGNEQFF. CDR3 DNA sequence: TGTGCCAGCAGCCAAGATTACAGGGGGCCAGGGAATGAGCAGTTCTTC.

The chain combines TRBV2 with TRBJ2-3; TRBD2 matches at 14 bases. There are 15 residues in the CDR3. In germline, CDR1 is SNHLY, CDR2 FYNNEI. V lost 5 bases to trimming and J lost 4 bases; unmatched junction nucleotides: 2. CDR3 coding DNA: TGTGCCAGCAGTCAGACTAGCGGGGGGGCAGATACGCAGTATTTT. Its translation is CASSQTSGGADTQYF.

This rearrangement joins TRBV9 to TRBJ1-1; 9 positions match TRBD1. The CDR3 sequence is 13 residues long. With V trimmed by 3 bases and J by 11 bases, 8 bases remained unmatched. Germline V gene data show CDR1 as SGDLS and CDR2 as YYNGEE. The CDR3 nucleotides are TGTGCCAGCAGCGCTAGGACAGGGGACTGGGCTTTCTTT. The encoded protein is CASSARTGDWAFF.

The chain is built from TRBV28 and TRBJ1-1; the D is unclear. The V and J ends lost 7 bases and 1 base respectively, with 7 bases between them. CDR3 length: 12 amino acids. CDR1 and CDR2 from the germline V gene are MDHEN and SYDVKM. The CDR3 DNA reads TGTGCCAGCATGGCAGGGAACACTGAAGCTTTCTTT. This gives the protein CASMAGNTEAFF.

The J gene is TRBJ2-7, the V gene TRBV28; the D gene is possibly TRBD1 (6 bases). Germline V gene data show CDR1 as MDHEN and CDR2 as SYDVKM. Trimming removed 5 bases at V and 0 bases at J, with 11 bases between. This CDR3 has 14 amino acids. CDR3 sequence reads: CASSRTESSYEQYF. The CDR3 DNA reads as TGTGCCAGCAGTAGGACAGAGAGCTCCTACGAGCAGTACTTC.

V is TRBV28 and J is TRBJ2-5, with TRBD2 identical over 13 bases. CDR3 length: 17 residues. Per the germline V gene, CDR1 is MDHEN and CDR2 is SYDVKM. With 3 bases clipped from V and 4 bases from J, the junction kept 8 bases outside the gene matches. The CDR3 region is CASSLEGLAGSGETQYF. CDR3 in DNA: TGTGCCAGCAGTTTGGAGGGACTAGCGGGGTCGGGAGAGACCCAGTACTTC.

The genes are TRBV18 and TRBJ1-3; D perhaps matches TRBD1 (6 bases). Germline V gives CDR1 KGHSH, CDR2 LQKENI. V lost 3 bases, J lost 0 bases, and 15 bases lay in between. CDR3 length: 17 amino acids. CDR3 in amino acids: CASSPRQATYSGNTIYF. The CDR3 DNA sequence: TGTGCCAGCTCACCTAGACAGGCAACATACTCTGGAAACACCATATATTTT.

The chain employs TRBV5-1 and TRBJ1-2, with 8 nucleotides matching TRBD1. This CDR3 has 13 amino acids. After removal of 0 bases from V and 8 bases from J, the junction contained 3 bases not matched to a gene. Germline assignment: CDR1 SGHRS and CDR2 YFSETQ. The CDR3 DNA reads TGCGCCAGCAGCTTGGAACAGGGGGGCGGCTACACCTTC. It specifies CASSLEQGGGYTF.

J is TRBJ2-7 and V is TRBV11-3; no clear D gene. Germline V gene lookup returns CDR1 SGHNT and CDR2 YENEEA. Trimming took 5 bases from V and 3 from J, leaving 14 bases between them. This CDR3 has 14 residues. In DNA, the CDR3 is TGTGCCAGCAGCCGCGGATACGGAGACTACGAGCAGTACTTC. Translation: CASSRGYGDYEQYF.

The chain employs TRBV27 and TRBJ1-1; no clear D gene. Germline assignment: CDR1 MNHEY and CDR2 SMNVEV (reference sequence). With 5 bases removed from V and 5 bases from J, the gap between germline ends came to 12 bases. This CDR3 contains 13 residues. The CDR3 sequence is CASSPRTGTEAFF. The CDR3 nucleotides are TGTGCCAGCAGTCCACGTACGGGAACTGAAGCTTTCTTT.

CDR3 amino acids: CAISETSARGDTQYF. CDR3 nucleotides: TGTGCCATCAGTGAAACTTCCGCCCGGGGAGATACGCAGTATTTT. The V call is TRBV10-3, the J call TRBJ2-3, with TRBD2 as a possible D gene (5 bases). Looked up from germline, CDR1 is ENHRY and CDR2 is SYGVKD. CDR3 length: 15 residues. Trimming pared 3 bases from V and 5 bases from J, leaving 15 bases between.

The V and J genes are TRBV7-6 and TRBJ2-5, with 10 bases fitting TRBD1. CDR3 length equals 17 residues. Losses at the gene ends were 3 bases for V and 5 bases for J; bases not matched to a gene: 12. CDR1 is SGHVS, CDR2 FNYEAQ, per germline. This CDR3 reads CASSFDRRDRGVETQYF. CDR3 nucleotides: TGTGCCAGCAGCTTCGATCGCCGGGACAGGGGAGTGGAGACCCAGTACTTC.

This clone was observed a single time. J is TRBJ2-2 and V is TRBV5-1; 11 bases are shared with TRBD2. J lost 4 bases, V lost 2 bases, and 4 bases had no gene match. The CDR3 spans 16 residues. Germline V gene sequence: CDR1 SGHRS, CDR2 YFSETQ. The CDR3 coding sequence is TGCGCCAGCAGCTTTATAGCGGGGGGGCCCACCGGGGAGCTGTTTTTT. Protein: CASSFIAGGPTGELFF.

The chain combines TRBV18 with TRBJ2-1; TRBD1 matches at 10 bases. The germline CDR1 and CDR2 sequences are KGHSH and LQKENI. The CDR3 contains 13 residues. Germline trimming cut 8 bases from V and 7 bases from J; bases unmatched to any gene: 5. The CDR3 here is CASKGQGRNEQFF. The CDR3 region has the DNA TGTGCCAGCAAGGGACAGGGGAGGAATGAGCAGTTCTTC.

The chain employs TRBV28 and TRBJ2-3, with TRBD2 matching 14 bases. This CDR3 is built from 21 residues. With 4 bases clipped from V and 0 bases from J, the junction kept 15 bases outside the gene matches. The germline V gene has CDR1 MDHEN and CDR2 SYDVKM. The CDR3 DNA reads as TGTGCCAGCAGTTCTCCTCGGACTAGCGGGGGGCCAGCATTGAGCACAGATACGCAGTATTTT. Translated, it gives CASSSPRTSGGPALSTDTQYF.

The chain employs TRBV18 and TRBJ1-2; D remains unclear. Trimming took 2 bases from V and 2 from J, leaving 9 bases between them. The CDR3 contains 14 residues. Germline assignment: CDR1 KGHSH and CDR2 LQKENI. The CDR3 DNA is TGTGCCAGCTCACCAACGGCGGAAAACTATGGCTACACCTTC. Residues: CASSPTAENYGYTF.

The rearrangement uses TRBV19 and TRBJ2-4; 7 positions match TRBD1. CDR3 size: 18 residues. The ends lost 5 bases at V and 0 bases at J; junction bases unmatched: 13. From germline, CDR1 is LNHDA and CDR2 SQIVND (reference sequence). CDR3 sequence: CASSAPRRDRVAKNIQYF. CDR3 DNA: TGTGCCAGTAGTGCACCTCGAAGGGACAGAGTAGCCAAAAACATTCAGTACTTC. Complete variable domain (other parts from reference TRBV19 and TRBJ2-4): DGGITQSPKYLFRKEGQNVTLSCEQNLNHDAMYWYRQDPGQGLRLIYYSQIVNDFQKGDIAEGYSVSREKKESFPLTVTSAQKNPTAFYLCASSAPRRDRVAKNIQYFGAGTRLSVL.

V and J are TRBV10-3 and TRBJ2-3, with 7 bases lining up with TRBD1. The V gene end was trimmed by 10 bases and the J gene end by 6 bases; junction bases not matched to a gene: 13. From germline, CDR1 is ENHRY and CDR2 SYGVKD. There are 14 residues in the CDR3. CDR3: CATGHRGDSDTQYF. The CDR3 region has the DNA TGTGCCACCGGACACAGGGGAGATTCGGATACGCAGTATTTT.

The gene calls are TRBV5-1 and TRBJ2-7, with 7 bases lining up with TRBD2. The CDR3 runs 14 residues. J lost 4 bases, V lost 4 bases, and 8 bases had no gene match. CDR1 SGHRS and CDR2 YFSETQ come from the germline V gene. CDR3 sequence reads: CASSLPGTKYEQYF. CDR3 nucleotides: TGCGCCAGCAGCCTTCCCGGGACTAAATACGAGCAGTACTTC.

V and J are TRBV7-8 and TRBJ2-7, with 8 bases fitting TRBD1. The CDR3 totals 17 residues. The germline gives CDR1 SGHVS, CDR2 FQNEAQ. With V trimmed by 1 base and J by 6 bases, 14 bases remained unmatched. The CDR3 bases are TGTGCCAGCAGCTTAGATATACTGGGACAGGCTCGGACCGAGCAGTACTTC. Its translation: CASSLDILGQARTEQYF. Looking up the rest from reference TRBV7-8 and TRBJ2-7 gives the full variable domain: GAGVSQSPRYKVAKRGQDVALRCDPISGHVSLFWYQQALGQGPEFLTYFQNEAQLDKSGLPSDRFFAERPEGSVSTLKIQRTQQEDSAVYLCASSLDILGQARTEQYFGPGTRLTVT.

CDR3 DNA sequence: TGTGCCAGCAGCTCCGGACAGCCAGCTAACTATGGCTACACCTTC. It encodes CASSSGQPANYGYTF. The chain has TRBV9 and TRBJ1-2, with a possible D match to TRBD1 (6 bases). Germline CDR1 is SGDLS and CDR2 is YYNGEE. CDR3 length equals 15 residues. The V and J ends lost 4 bases and 0 bases respectively, with 13 bases between them.